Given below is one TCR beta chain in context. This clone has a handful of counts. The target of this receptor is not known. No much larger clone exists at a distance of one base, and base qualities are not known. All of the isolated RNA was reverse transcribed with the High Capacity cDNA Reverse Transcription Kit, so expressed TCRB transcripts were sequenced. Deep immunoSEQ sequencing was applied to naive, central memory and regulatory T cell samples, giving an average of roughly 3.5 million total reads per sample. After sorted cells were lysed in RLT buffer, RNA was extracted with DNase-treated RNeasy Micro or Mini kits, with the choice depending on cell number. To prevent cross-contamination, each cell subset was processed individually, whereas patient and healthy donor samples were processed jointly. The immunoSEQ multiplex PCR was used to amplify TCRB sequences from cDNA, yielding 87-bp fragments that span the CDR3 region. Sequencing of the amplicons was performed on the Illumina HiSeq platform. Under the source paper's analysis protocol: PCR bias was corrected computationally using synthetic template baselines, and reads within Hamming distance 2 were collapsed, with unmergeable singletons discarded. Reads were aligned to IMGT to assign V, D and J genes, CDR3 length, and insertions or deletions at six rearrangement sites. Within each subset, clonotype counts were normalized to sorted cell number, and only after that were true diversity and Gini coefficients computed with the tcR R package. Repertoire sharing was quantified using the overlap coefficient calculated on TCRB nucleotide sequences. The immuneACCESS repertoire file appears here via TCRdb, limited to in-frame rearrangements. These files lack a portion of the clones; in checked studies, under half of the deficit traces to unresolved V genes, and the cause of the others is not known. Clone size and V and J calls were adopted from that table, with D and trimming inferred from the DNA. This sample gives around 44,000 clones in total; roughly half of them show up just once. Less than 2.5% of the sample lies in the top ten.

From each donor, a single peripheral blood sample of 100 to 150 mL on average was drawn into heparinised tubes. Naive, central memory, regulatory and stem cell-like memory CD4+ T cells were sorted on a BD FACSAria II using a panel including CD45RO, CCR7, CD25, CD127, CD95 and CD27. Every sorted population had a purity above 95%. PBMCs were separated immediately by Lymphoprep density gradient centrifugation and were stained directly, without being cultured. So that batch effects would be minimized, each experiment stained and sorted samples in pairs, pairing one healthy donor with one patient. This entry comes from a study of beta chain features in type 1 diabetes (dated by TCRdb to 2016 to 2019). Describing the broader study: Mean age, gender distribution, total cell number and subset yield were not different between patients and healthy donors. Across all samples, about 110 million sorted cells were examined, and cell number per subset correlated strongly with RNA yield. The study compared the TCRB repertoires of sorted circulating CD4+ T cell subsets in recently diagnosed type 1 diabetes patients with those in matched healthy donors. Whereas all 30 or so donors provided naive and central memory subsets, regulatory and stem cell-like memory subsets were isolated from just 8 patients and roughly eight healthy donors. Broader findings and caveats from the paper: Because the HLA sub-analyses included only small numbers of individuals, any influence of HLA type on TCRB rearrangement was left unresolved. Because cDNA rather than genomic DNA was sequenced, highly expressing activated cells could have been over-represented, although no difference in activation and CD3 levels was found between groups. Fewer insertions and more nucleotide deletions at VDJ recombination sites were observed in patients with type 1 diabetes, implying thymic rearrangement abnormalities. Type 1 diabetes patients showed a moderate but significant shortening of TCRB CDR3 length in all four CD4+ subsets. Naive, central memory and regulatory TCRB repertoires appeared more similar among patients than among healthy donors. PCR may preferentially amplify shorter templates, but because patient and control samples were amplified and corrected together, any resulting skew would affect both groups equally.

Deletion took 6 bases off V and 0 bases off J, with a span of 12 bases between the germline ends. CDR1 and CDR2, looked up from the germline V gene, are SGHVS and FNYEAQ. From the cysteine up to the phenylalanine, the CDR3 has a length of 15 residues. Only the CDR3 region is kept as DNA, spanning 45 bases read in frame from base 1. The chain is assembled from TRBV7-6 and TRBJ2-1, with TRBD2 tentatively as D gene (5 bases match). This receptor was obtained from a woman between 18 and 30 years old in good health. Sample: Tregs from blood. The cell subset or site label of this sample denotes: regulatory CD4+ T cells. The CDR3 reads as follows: CASRLDHNSYNEQFF. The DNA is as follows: TGTGCCAGCAGACTAGACCACAACTCCTACAATGAGCAGTTCTTC.